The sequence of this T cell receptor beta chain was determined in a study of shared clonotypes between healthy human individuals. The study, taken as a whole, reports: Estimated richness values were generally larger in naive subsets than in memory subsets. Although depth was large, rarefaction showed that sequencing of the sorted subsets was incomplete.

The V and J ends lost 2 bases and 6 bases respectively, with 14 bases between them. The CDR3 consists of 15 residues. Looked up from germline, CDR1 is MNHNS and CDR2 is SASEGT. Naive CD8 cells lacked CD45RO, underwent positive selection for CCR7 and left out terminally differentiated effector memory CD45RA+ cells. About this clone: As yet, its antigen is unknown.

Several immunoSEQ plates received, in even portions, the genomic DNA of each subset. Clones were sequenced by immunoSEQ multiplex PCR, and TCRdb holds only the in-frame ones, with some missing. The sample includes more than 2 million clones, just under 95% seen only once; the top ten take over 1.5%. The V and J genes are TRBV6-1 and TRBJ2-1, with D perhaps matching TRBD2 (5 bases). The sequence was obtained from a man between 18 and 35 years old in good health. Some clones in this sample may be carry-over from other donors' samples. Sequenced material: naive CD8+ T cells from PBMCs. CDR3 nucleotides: TGTGCCAGCAGTGAATTTTGGCTAGCCATCAATGAGCAGTTCTTC. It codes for CASSEFWLAINEQFF.